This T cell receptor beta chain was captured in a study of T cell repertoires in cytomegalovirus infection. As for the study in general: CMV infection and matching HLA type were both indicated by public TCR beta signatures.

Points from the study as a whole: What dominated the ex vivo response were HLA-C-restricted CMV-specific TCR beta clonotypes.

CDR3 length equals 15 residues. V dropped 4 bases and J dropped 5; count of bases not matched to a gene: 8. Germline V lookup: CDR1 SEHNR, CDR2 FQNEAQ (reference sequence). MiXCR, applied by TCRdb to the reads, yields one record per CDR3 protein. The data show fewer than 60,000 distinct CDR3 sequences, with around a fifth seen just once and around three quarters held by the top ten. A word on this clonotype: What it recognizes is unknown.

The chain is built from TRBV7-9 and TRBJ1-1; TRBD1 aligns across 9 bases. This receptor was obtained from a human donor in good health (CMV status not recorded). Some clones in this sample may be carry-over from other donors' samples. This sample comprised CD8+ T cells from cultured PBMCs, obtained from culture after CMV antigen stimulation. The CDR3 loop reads CASSSLQGARTEAFF. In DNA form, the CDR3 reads TGTGCCAGCAGCTCACTACAGGGGGCGCGAACTGAAGCTTTCTTT.